The T cell receptor beta chain described here comes from a study of PD-L1 blockade in urothelial cancer. Study information: Atezolizumab at 1,200 mg intravenously every 3 weeks was started by patients in 2014.

Measured with immunoSEQ multiplex PCR; TCRdb has only the in-frame clones, and not every one. The repertoire holds roughly 45,000 clones, with approximately 81% as singletons. As for time point: peripheral blood 6 weeks after treatment start. Each patient gave between 1 and 8 samples of peripheral blood mononuclear cells, which were collected pretreatment and during treatment. This clone was observed a few times. CDR1 MNHNS and CDR2 SASEGT come from the germline V gene. The CDR3 covers 13 residues. Trimming took 6 bases from V and 3 from J, leaving 12 bases between them. This clonotype originated in a man between 65 and 80 years old with urothelial cancer. Source: PBMCs, taken around atezolizumab (anti-PD-L1) treatment. The V and J genes are TRBV6-1 and TRBJ2-7; TRBD1 might be the D (6 bases). The CDR3 loop reads CASRATGGYEQYF. In DNA, the CDR3 is TGTGCCAGCAGAGCGACAGGTGGCTACGAGCAGTACTTC.